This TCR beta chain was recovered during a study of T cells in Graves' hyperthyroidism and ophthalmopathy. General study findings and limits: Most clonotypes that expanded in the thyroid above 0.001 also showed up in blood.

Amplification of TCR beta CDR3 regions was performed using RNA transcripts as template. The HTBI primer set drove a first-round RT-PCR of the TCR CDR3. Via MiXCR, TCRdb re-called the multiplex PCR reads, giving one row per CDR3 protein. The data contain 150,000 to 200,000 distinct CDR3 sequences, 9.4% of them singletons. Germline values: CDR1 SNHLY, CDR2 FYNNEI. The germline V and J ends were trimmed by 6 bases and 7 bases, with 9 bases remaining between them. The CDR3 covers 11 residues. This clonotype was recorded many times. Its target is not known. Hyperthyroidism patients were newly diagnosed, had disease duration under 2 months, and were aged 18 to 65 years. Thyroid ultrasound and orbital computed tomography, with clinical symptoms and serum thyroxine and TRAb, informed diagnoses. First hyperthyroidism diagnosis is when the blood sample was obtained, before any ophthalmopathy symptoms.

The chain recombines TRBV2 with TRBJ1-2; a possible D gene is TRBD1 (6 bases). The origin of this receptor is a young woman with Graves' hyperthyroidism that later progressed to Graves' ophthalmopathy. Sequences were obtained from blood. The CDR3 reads CASSVRGGYTF. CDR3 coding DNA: TGTGCCAGCAGCGTCAGGGGTGGCTACACCTTC.